Listed here are 32 T cell receptor beta chains from one sample, sequenced in a study of cytotoxic CD8 clonotypes in ibrutinib-treated CLL. Generated by immunoSEQ multiplex PCR, the TCRdb table keeps only in-frame clones and is missing some. Here the sample spans about 68,000 clones, about 64% being singletons. This material consisted of PBMCs, taken after 12 months of ibrutinib treatment. The receptors were gathered from a human donor with chronic lymphocytic leukemia.

This chain links TRBV5-6 with TRBJ2-2; D call uncertain. The CDR3 is made up of 13 amino acids. CDR1 SGHDT and CDR2 YYEEEE come from the germline V gene. Deletions cut 3 bases from V and 5 bases from J, with 8 bases between. DNA of the CDR3: TGTGCCAGCAGCTCCCCCCATACCGGGGAGCTGTTTTTT. Translated: CASSSPHTGELFF.

The table lists this clone with a few counts. This sequence joins TRBV19 and TRBJ1-2, with unresolved D. Between the trimmed V and J ends, which lost 4 bases and 7 bases, there was a span of 7 bases. The CDR3 has 11 amino acids. CDR1 LNHDA and CDR2 SQIVND come from the germline V gene (reference sequence). The CDR3 DNA reads as TGTGCCAGTAGTAGCTTTGGTGGCTACACCTTC. Translating it yields CASSSFGGYTF.

This clone has just a few counts. This sequence joins TRBV2 and TRBJ1-4, with D maybe TRBD1 (6 bases). Germline V gene data show CDR1 as SNHLY and CDR2 as FYNNEI. V lost 7 bases and J 8 bases, leaving 20 bases between the germline ends. The CDR3 has 15 amino acids. CDR3 nucleotide sequence: TGTGCCAGCACTACCCAGGGGTTTGAGGGAGAAAAACTGTTTTTT. Translation: CASTTQGFEGEKLFF.

V gene TRBV27 combines with J gene TRBJ1-1, with D uncertain. V was trimmed by 5 bases and J by 1 base, leaving 8 bases between them. The germline CDR1 and CDR2 sequences are MNHEY and SMNVEV (reference sequence). This CDR3 region has 13 residues. CDR3 nucleotides: TGTGCCAGCAGTCGCCCGGGGAACACTGAAGCTTTCTTT. Protein product: CASSRPGNTEAFF.

The chain links TRBV5-6 to TRBJ1-2, with 8 nucleotides matching TRBD1. From germline, CDR1 is SGHDT and CDR2 YYEEEE. V lost 2 bases, J lost 8 bases, and 2 bases stayed unmatched. The CDR3 is 12 residues long. CDR3 in DNA: TGTGCCAGCAGCTTACAGGGGGGCGGCTACACCTTC. Protein sequence: CASSLQGGGYTF.

The CDR3 DNA sequence: TGTGCCAGCAGTGGGCCCGGGGCAGGAAACACCATATATTTT. Protein product: CASSGPGAGNTIYF. This rearrangement joins TRBV2 to TRBJ1-3; the D gene is possibly TRBD1 (5 bases). This CDR3 contains 14 residues. Trimming took 4 bases from V and 4 from J, leaving 11 bases between them. Germline-derived CDR1 and CDR2 are SNHLY and FYNNEI.

In regard to this clone: One end of the junction varies from germline; a read error may be responsible. The chain combines TRBV2 with TRBJ1-2; 9 bases fit TRBD1. Germline CDR1 is SNHLY and CDR2 is FYNNEI. The CDR3 covers 13 residues. This CDR3 is CASREDRGNGYTF. DNA of the CDR3: TGTGCCAGCAGAGAAGACAGGGGGAATGGCTACACCTTC.

The chain employs TRBV30 and TRBJ2-7; the match to TRBD1 covers 12 bases. The CDR3 contains 19 residues. Germline V gene sequence: CDR1 GTSNPN, CDR2 SVGIG (reference sequence). Germline trimming cut 1 base from V and 2 bases from J; bases unmatched to any gene: 15. The DNA of the CDR3 is TGTGCCTGGAGTGGATTACCGGGACAGGGGGCTGATGCGGCCTACGAGCAGTACTTC. Its protein product is CAWSGLPGQGADAAYEQYF.

CDR3 in amino acids: CASSLMGQGDGYTF. The CDR3 region has the DNA TGTGCCAGCAGCTTAATGGGACAGGGAGATGGCTACACCTTC. The chain carries TRBV7-9 and TRBJ1-2, with 9 bases that match TRBD1. The CDR3 has 14 amino acids. Germline trimming cut 2 bases from V and 6 bases from J; bases unmatched to any gene: 4. The germline gives CDR1 SEHNR, CDR2 FQNEAQ (reference sequence).

The rearrangement joins TRBV7-3 to TRBJ2-1, with D possibly TRBD2 on 6 matching bases. Per germline, CDR1 SGHTA and CDR2 FQGTGA. This CDR3 contains 13 residues. Trimming pared 5 bases from V and 7 bases from J, leaving 12 bases between. CDR3 bases: TGTGCCAGCAGCGCGGGACTTGGGAATGAGCAGTTCTTC. This sequence encodes CASSAGLGNEQFF.

The CDR3 DNA is TGTGCCAGCAGCTTAATGGGAACGGACACTGAAGCTTTCTTT. Amino acid sequence: CASSLMGTDTEAFF. The chain recombines TRBV7-3 with TRBJ1-1, with D unresolved. Germline CDR1 SGHTA, CDR2 FQGTGA. The CDR3 is 14 residues long. The V end was cut by 1 base, the J end by 3 bases, with 9 bases between.

V and J are TRBV7-2 and TRBJ1-5; D call uncertain. Looked up from germline, CDR1 is SGHTA and CDR2 is FQGNSA. V was pared by 1 base and J by 0 bases, with 10 bases between. The CDR3 is made up of 16 amino acids. The CDR3 nucleotides are TGTGCCAGCAGCTTAGAGTCCCAGTATAGCAATCAGCCCCAGCATTTT. It yields the protein CASSLESQYSNQPQHF.

The chain links TRBV19 to TRBJ1-6; unclear D gene. This CDR3 region has 18 residues. The V and J ends lost 9 bases and 4 bases respectively, with 25 bases between them. The germline gives CDR1 LNHDA, CDR2 SQIVND (reference sequence). CDR3 region: CASTPGPLITAYNSPLHF. CDR3 bases: TGTGCCAGCACTCCAGGCCCCCTGATCACCGCATATAATTCACCCCTCCACTTT.

J is TRBJ2-3 and V is TRBV10-1; D is tentatively TRBD1 or TRBD2 (5 bases each). The CDR3 has 13 residues. Deletions cut 5 bases from V and 2 bases from J, with 8 bases between. CDR1 WNHNN and CDR2 SYGVQD come from the germline V gene (reference sequence). CDR3 protein: CASSYGTTDTQYF. CDR3 nucleotide sequence: TGCGCCAGCAGTTACGGGACCACAGATACGCAGTATTTT.

A note on this clone: The DNA is omitted, as the CDR3 cannot be located on it reliably, and the CDR3 follows TCRdb's listing. The chain uses TRBV7-9 and TRBJ1-1; TRBD1 is taken as the D call from the table, unchecked against the DNA. The germline CDR1 and CDR2 sequences are SEHNR and FQNEAQ (reference sequence). The CDR3 has 13 residues if both end residues are counted. CDR3 sequence: CASSVGQGAETFF.

The V and J genes are TRBV19 and TRBJ1-2; 7 nucleotides align to TRBD1. Germline CDR1 and CDR2: LNHDA and SQIVND (reference sequence). J lost 1 base, V lost 7 bases, and 9 bases had no gene match. The CDR3 has 15 residues. The CDR3 DNA follows: TGTGCCAGTATCCAGAGACAGGGTCATAACTATGGCTACACCTTC. It encodes CASIQRQGHNYGYTF.

Worth noting for this clone: The same CDR3 arises from other DNA sequences in this sample as well. CDR3 amino acids: CAWSPGTGYNQPQHF. Written as DNA, the CDR3 is TGTGCCTGGAGTCCCGGGACAGGGTATAATCAGCCCCAGCATTTT. The rearrangement uses TRBV30 and TRBJ1-5; 9 bases agree with TRBD1. The V gene end was trimmed by 2 bases and the J gene end by 4 bases; junction bases not matched to a gene: 6. This CDR3 contains 15 residues. Germline V gene lookup returns CDR1 GTSNPN and CDR2 SVGIG (reference sequence).

The chain links TRBV12-5 to TRBJ1-6; 11 nucleotides line up with TRBD1. This CDR3 is built from 15 residues. Trimming removed 5 bases from V and 7 bases from J; junction bases left unmatched: 4. Germline V gene sequence: CDR1 LGHNT, CDR2 FRNRAP. For the CDR3, the DNA is TGTGCTAGTGGTGCCGGGACAGGGGGAAATTCACCCCTCCACTTT. As protein: CASGAGTGGNSPLHF.

V is TRBV7-2 and J is TRBJ2-7, with 8 bases lining up with TRBD2. Germline CDR1 and CDR2: SGHTA and FQGNSA. The V gene end was trimmed by 1 base and the J gene end by 2 bases; junction bases not matched to a gene: 7. This CDR3 is built from 16 residues. DNA for the CDR3: TGTGCCAGCAGCTTAGGGTTTGGGACTAGGGCCTACGAGCAGTACTTC. Translation: CASSLGFGTRAYEQYF.

This clone was recorded once. This rearrangement joins TRBV5-1 to TRBJ2-3; D call uncertain. The germline V gene encodes CDR1 SGHRS and CDR2 YFSETQ. V lost 4 bases, J lost 1 base, and 10 bases lay in between. This CDR3 is built from 14 residues. The CDR3 here is CASSLPAGTDTQYF. The CDR3 DNA follows: TGCGCCAGCAGCCTTCCGGCGGGCACAGATACGCAGTATTTT.

This clone has more than one count but fewer than ten. V and J are TRBV28 and TRBJ1-3; 12 nucleotides line up with TRBD1. From germline, CDR1 is MDHEN and CDR2 SYDVKM. V gave up 4 bases and J gave up 7 bases; unmatched junction bases: 14. This CDR3 has 18 residues. The CDR3 DNA reads TGTGCCAGCAGTTACGACCAAGCTCCGGGACAGGGGGCGAACACCATATATTTT. Its protein is CASSYDQAPGQGANTIYF.

The chain joins TRBV14 to TRBJ2-7; 10 bases agree with TRBD1. Germline loops: CDR1 SGHDN, CDR2 FVKESK. This CDR3 is built from 15 residues. V was clipped by 5 bases and J by 4 bases; unmatched bases: 8. In DNA, the CDR3 is TGTGCCAGCAGCTTACGACAGGGGGCCGTTTACGAGCAGTACTTC. Its translation is CASSLRQGAVYEQYF. Variable domain in full (rest from reference TRBV14 and TRBJ2-7): EAGVTQFPSHSVIEKGQTVTLRCDPISGHDNLYWYRRVMGKEIKFLLHFVKESKQDESGMPNNRFLAERTGGTYSTLKVQPAELEDSGVYFCASSLRQGAVYEQYFGPGTRLTVT.

The chain combines TRBV9 with TRBJ1-2; no reliable D call. The CDR3 has 15 residues. The V gene's germline CDR1 is SGDLS and CDR2 YYNGEE. V dropped 3 bases and J dropped 0 bases, with 12 bases sitting between them. This CDR3 is CASSGVAPTNYGYTF. The CDR3 region has the DNA TGTGCCAGCAGCGGAGTGGCACCCACTAACTATGGCTACACCTTC.

V is TRBV11-3 and J is TRBJ2-1; TRBD1 is a possible D gene (7 bases). Germline-derived CDR1 and CDR2 are SGHNT and YENEEA. Trimming stripped 5 bases from V and 6 bases from J, with 17 bases between. The CDR3 length is 15 residues. In DNA, the CDR3 is TGTGCCAGCAGCCCCGGCAGGGGGGCATTCAATGAGCAGTTCTTC. Protein: CASSPGRGAFNEQFF.

The chain uses TRBV5-4 and TRBJ2-7; 8 positions agree with TRBD2. The CDR3 has 17 residues. CDR1 SGHNT and CDR2 YYREEE come from the germline V gene (reference sequence). Trimming at V came to 5 bases and at J to 5 bases, leaving 18 bases not matched to a gene. Here the CDR3 reads CASRVGGSGGAVNEQYF. CDR3 sequence (DNA): TGTGCCAGCAGGGTTGGAGGTTCGGGGGGGGCCGTCAACGAGCAGTACTTC.

The J gene is TRBJ1-2, the V gene TRBV6-4; D perhaps matches TRBD1 (5 bases). The CDR3 consists of 15 residues. Germline V CDR1 and CDR2: MRHNA, SNTAGT. V lost 0 bases and J lost 8, with 16 bases in between. The DNA of the CDR3 is TGTGCCAGCAGTGACTCAGGGTGGCAGGGAAGCGGCTACACCTTC. Translated, it gives CASSDSGWQGSGYTF.

V gene TRBV28 combines with J gene TRBJ2-7; TRBD2 matches at 8 bases. V shed 5 bases, J shed 9 bases, and the junction held 9 bases outside the gene matches. Germline CDR1 MDHEN, CDR2 SYDVKM. The CDR3 has 13 residues. CDR3 nucleotide sequence: TGTGCCAGCAGTCCAGCGGGGGAATCTTGGCAGTACTTC. Translation gives CASSPAGESWQYF.

The gene calls are TRBV30 and TRBJ1-3, with D perhaps TRBD1 (5 bases). V lost 4 bases and J lost 6, with 13 bases in between. The germline CDR1 and CDR2 sequences are GTSNPN and SVGIG (reference sequence). This CDR3 spans 13 amino acids. CDR3 amino acids: CAWIEGSANTIYF. CDR3 DNA: TGTGCCTGGATTGAGGGGTCGGCAAACACCATATATTTT.

V and J are TRBV14 and TRBJ1-1; the D gene is possibly TRBD1 (6 bases). This CDR3 is built from 14 residues. Germline assignment: CDR1 SGHDN and CDR2 FVKESK. The V end was cut by 3 bases, the J end by 1 base, with 9 bases between. The CDR3 protein is CASSHRGRNTEAFF. The CDR3 nucleotides read TGTGCCAGCAGCCATCGGGGGCGGAACACTGAAGCTTTCTTT.

The J gene is TRBJ2-7, the V gene TRBV6-5; 12 nucleotides agree with TRBD1. The CDR3 totals 14 residues. From germline, CDR1 is MNHEY and CDR2 SVGAGI. The J segment lost 9 bases and the V segment lost 6 bases, leaving 9 bases of the junction unmatched. CDR3 DNA sequence: TGTGCCAGCAGACCGGGACAGGGGGCCTTGTGGCAGTACTTC. It codes for CASRPGQGALWQYF.

This clone was counted between two and nine times. This chain connects TRBV5-4 to TRBJ1-2; D not certain. Trimming left V 4 bases short and J 5 bases short, with 9 bases between. CDR3 length equals 12 residues. From germline, CDR1 is SGHNT and CDR2 YYREEE (reference sequence). CDR3 sequence reads: CASSPGNYGYTF. CDR3 DNA: TGTGCCAGCAGCCCGGGGAATTATGGCTACACCTTC. The full variable domain, rest sourced from reference TRBV5-4 and TRBJ1-2, is ETGVTQSPTHLIKTRGQQVTLRCSSQSGHNTVSWYQQALGQGPQFIFQYYREEENGRGNFPPRFSGLQFPNYSSELNVNALELDDSALYLCASSPGNYGYTFGSGTRLTVV.

The chain employs TRBV27 and TRBJ1-5; 7 nucleotides match TRBD1. Germline loops: CDR1 MNHEY, CDR2 SMNVEV (reference sequence). The CDR3 totals 20 residues. V trimming: 5 bases; J trimming: 2 bases; junction bases outside the gene matches: 21. In nucleotides, the CDR3 is TGTGCCAGCAGTACTACGGGACAGAATTTTCCGGGGTTCGGCAATCAGCCCCAGCATTTT. Amino acid sequence: CASSTTGQNFPGFGNQPQHF.